Each of the 5 T cell receptor beta chains below was sequenced from the same sample in a study of OX40 agonist ivuxolimab in advanced cancers. Measured with immunoSEQ multiplex PCR; TCRdb has only the in-frame clones, and not every one. The sample has approximately 91,000 clones; 65% to 90% are singletons. The sample consisted of CD4+ or CD8+ T cells sorted from blood, taken in a trial of the OX40 agonist ivuxolimab. The receptors were gathered from an adult with an advanced solid tumor such as melanoma, head and neck, liver or kidney cancer.

The chain joins TRBV7-6 to TRBJ1-3, with unresolved D. CDR1 and CDR2 (germline): SGHVS, FNYEAQ. Trimming removed 4 bases from V and 0 bases from J, with 7 bases in between. There are 14 residues in the CDR3. DNA of the CDR3: TGTGCCAGCAGCTCCACATACTCTGGAAACACCATATATTTT. Translation: CASSSTYSGNTIYF.

Comments on this clone: Other DNA sequences in this sample translate to the same CDR3. V gene TRBV28 combines with J gene TRBJ1-2; D is unresolved. V gave up 6 bases and J gave up 5 bases, with 10 bases separating them. This CDR3 contains 12 residues. Germline-derived CDR1 and CDR2 are MDHEN and SYDVKM. The CDR3 DNA follows: TGTGCCAGCAGCTTAGGAGGGTATGGCTACACCTTC. Protein: CASSLGGYGYTF.

This chain uses TRBV4-1 with TRBJ2-2, with D hard to call. CDR3 length: 15 residues. The germline V gene encodes CDR1 MGHRA and CDR2 YSYEKL. The V and J ends lost 4 bases and 7 bases respectively, with 16 bases between them. The CDR3 loop reads CASSPGRARSGELFF. CDR3 DNA: TGCGCCAGCAGCCCTGGTAGGGCGCGGAGCGGGGAGCTGTTTTTT.

The gene calls are TRBV19 and TRBJ1-1; 8 bases line up with TRBD1. The germline gives CDR1 LNHDA, CDR2 SQIVND (reference sequence). J lost 1 base, V lost 8 bases, and 12 bases had no gene match. This CDR3 has 16 residues. In nucleotides, the CDR3 is TGTGCCAGTGGTGGTGGCAGGGGGCAGGAGAACACTGAAGCTTTCTTT. It encodes CASGGGRGQENTEAFF.

The rearrangement uses TRBV6-6 and TRBJ2-2; D remains unclear. Germline V lookup: CDR1 MNHNY, CDR2 SVGAGI (reference sequence). CDR3 size: 12 residues. Trimming stripped 5 bases from V and 5 bases from J, with 6 bases between. CDR3 residues: CASSPRTGELFF. CDR3 in DNA: TGTGCCAGCAGTCCTCGGACCGGGGAGCTGTTTTTT.